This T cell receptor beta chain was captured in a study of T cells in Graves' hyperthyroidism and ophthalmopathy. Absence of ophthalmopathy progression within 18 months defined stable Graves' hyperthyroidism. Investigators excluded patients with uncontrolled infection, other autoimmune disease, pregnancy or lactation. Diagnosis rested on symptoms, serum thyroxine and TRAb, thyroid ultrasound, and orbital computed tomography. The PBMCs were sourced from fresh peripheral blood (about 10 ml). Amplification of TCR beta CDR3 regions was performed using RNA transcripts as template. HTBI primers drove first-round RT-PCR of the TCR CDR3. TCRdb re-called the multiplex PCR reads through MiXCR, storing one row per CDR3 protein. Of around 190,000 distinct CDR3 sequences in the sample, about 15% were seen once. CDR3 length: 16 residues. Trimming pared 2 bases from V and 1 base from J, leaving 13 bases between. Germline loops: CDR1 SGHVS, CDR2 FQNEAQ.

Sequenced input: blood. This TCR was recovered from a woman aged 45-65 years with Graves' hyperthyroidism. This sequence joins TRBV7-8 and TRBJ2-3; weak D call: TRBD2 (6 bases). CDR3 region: CASSLRGYGGTDTQYF. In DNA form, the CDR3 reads TGTGCCAGCAGCTTACGGGGGTACGGAGGCACAGATACGCAGTATTTT.